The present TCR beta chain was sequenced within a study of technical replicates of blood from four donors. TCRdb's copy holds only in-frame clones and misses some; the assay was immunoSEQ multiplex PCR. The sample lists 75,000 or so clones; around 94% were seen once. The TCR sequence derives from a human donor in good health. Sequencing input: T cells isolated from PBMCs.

The DNA for the CDR3 is TGTGCCATCAGTGGTCTCTGGGCGGGACAGGGAGACGAGCAGTACTTC. This encodes CAISGLWAGQGDEQYF. The V call is TRBV10-3, the J call TRBJ2-7; 9 nucleotides align to TRBD1. The germline V gene has CDR1 ENHRY and CDR2 SYGVKD. This CDR3 region has 16 residues. The V segment lost 4 bases and the J segment 5 bases; nucleotides outside the gene matches: 12.